The present T cell receptor beta chain was sequenced within a study of technical replicates of blood from a few donors. Produced via immunoSEQ multiplex PCR; TCRdb's table is partial and in-frame only. The sample yields roughly 67,000 clones, about 98% seen once. The CDR3 length is 14 residues. Deletions cut 3 bases from V and 3 bases from J, with 8 bases between. Germline V CDR1 and CDR2: MNHEY, SMNVEV (reference sequence). The TCR originated in a human donor in good health. Source material: T cells isolated from PBMCs. This chain links TRBV27 with TRBJ1-4; D not certain. The CDR3 loop reads CASSFTPPNEKLFF. The CDR3 DNA reads TGTGCCAGCAGTTTCACTCCCCCTAATGAAAAACTGTTTTTT.